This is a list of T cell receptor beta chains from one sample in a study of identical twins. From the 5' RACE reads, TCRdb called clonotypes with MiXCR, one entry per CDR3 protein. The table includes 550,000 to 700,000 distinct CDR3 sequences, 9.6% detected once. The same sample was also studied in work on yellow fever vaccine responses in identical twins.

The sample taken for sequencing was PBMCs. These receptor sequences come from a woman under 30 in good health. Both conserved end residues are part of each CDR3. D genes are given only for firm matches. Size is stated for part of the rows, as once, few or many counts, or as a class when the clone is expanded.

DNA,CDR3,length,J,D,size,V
TGTGCCAGCAGCCAATCTGGGACTAAGAGCAAGACCCAGTACTTC,CASSQSGTKSKTQYF,15,TRBJ2-5,TRBD2,few,TRBV3-1
TGTGCCAGCAGCTTGGCCGGGATGTTCACCGGGGAGCTGTTTTTT,CASSLAGMFTGELFF,15,TRBJ2-2,NA,few,TRBV5-6
TGTGCCAGCAGCTTCTCGTTCGGGACAAGCACAGATACGCAGTATTTT,CASSFSFGTSTDTQYF,16,TRBJ2-3,NA,few,TRBV5-6
TGTGCCAGCAGTTCTTCACAGGGGGCGAGGGAGCAGTACTTC,CASSSSQGAREQYF,14,TRBJ2-7,TRBD1,few,TRBV28
TGTGCCAGCGGATACGGGGGGGCCTACGAGCAGTACTTC,CASGYGGAYEQYF,13,TRBJ2-7,TRBD2,NA,TRBV5-8
TGTGCCAGCAGTTTACTCGGGGAGCGGTCGGGTGAGCAGTTCTTC,CASSLLGERSGEQFF,15,TRBJ2-1,NA,NA,TRBV27
TGTGCCAGCAGACCCCAAGAGGTAGCCAAAAACATTCAGTACTTC,CASRPQEVAKNIQYF,15,TRBJ2-4,NA,many,TRBV28
TGTGCCAGCAGCCCAACGACTAGCGGGAGTAGGGATGAGCAGTTCTTC,CASSPTTSGSRDEQFF,16,TRBJ2-1,TRBD2,few,TRBV5-6
TGTGCCAGCAGGCACGGACTAGCGGGATTCGGGGAGCTGTTTTTT,CASRHGLAGFGELFF,15,TRBJ2-2,TRBD2,few,TRBV6-2/TRBV6-3
TGCGCCAGCAGCTTGATCCCTCTGAACACTGAAGCTTTCTTT,CASSLIPLNTEAFF,14,TRBJ1-1,NA,few,TRBV5-1
TGTGCCAGCAGCCAGACACGAGGTAGCGGGAGGCAAGAGACCCAGTACTTC,CASSQTRGSGRQETQYF,17,TRBJ2-5,TRBD2,NA,TRBV7-9
TGTGCCATCACCCAGGGAGACGCCTACGAGCAGTACTTC,CAITQGDAYEQYF,13,TRBJ2-7,NA,NA,TRBV10-3
TGTGCCATCAGTGAGTCGGGACTAGCGTACCAAGAGACCCAGTACTTC,CAISESGLAYQETQYF,16,TRBJ2-5,TRBD2,NA,TRBV10-3
TGTGCCAGCAGCCCCCCCCCCGGGGGCACAGATACGCAGTATTTT,CASSPPPGGTDTQYF,15,TRBJ2-3,NA,many,TRBV7-9
TGTGCCAGCAGCTTAGCGCGAGTCAATGAGCAGTTCTTC,CASSLARVNEQFF,13,TRBJ2-1,NA,many,TRBV7-8
TGTGCCAGCAGTCGGAGGGGGTACAATGAGCAGTTCTTC,CASSRRGYNEQFF,13,TRBJ2-1,NA,few,TRBV6-6
TGCGCCAGCAGCTTGGAAAGGTTCCCCGGGGAGCTGTTTTTT,CASSLERFPGELFF,14,TRBJ2-2,NA,NA,TRBV5-1
TGCAGCGTTGAGATCAGGCTCGGAGATACGCAGTATTTT,CSVEIRLGDTQYF,13,TRBJ2-3,NA,NA,TRBV29-1
TGCGCCAGCAGCGGGGACCCTCCCTACGAGCAGTACTTC,CASSGDPPYEQYF,13,TRBJ2-7,NA,NA,TRBV5-1
TGTGCCACCAGTGATTTGTATGGGTGGGAGCTGTTTTTT,CATSDLYGWELFF,13,TRBJ2-2,NA,many,TRBV24-1
TGTGCCAGCAGCTTAAAACCCCTAGAGCAGTTCTTC,CASSLKPLEQFF,12,TRBJ2-1,NA,NA,TRBV7-2
TGCGCCAGCAGCCCTTCGGGACTCCACGAGCAGTACTTC,CASSPSGLHEQYF,13,TRBJ2-7,NA,many,TRBV5-1
TGTGCCAGCAGCCCCCCCCCTGCAACTAATGAAAAACTGTTTTTT,CASSPPPATNEKLFF,15,TRBJ1-4,NA,NA,TRBV7-2
TGCAGCGTTGATGGGGGACTAGCGGGGGGGCCGGGGTTCTTC,CSVDGGLAGGPGFF,14,TRBJ2-1,TRBD2,many,TRBV29-1
TGTGCCAGCAGTGTTGGGGGTTATCAGCCCCAGCATTTT,CASSVGGYQPQHF,13,TRBJ1-5,NA,NA,TRBV2
TGTGCCAGCACGTCCGACTCTGAAGCTTTCTTT,CASTSDSEAFF,11,TRBJ1-1,NA,NA,TRBV6-2/TRBV6-3
TGTGCCAGCAGCCCAGGAGGTCCGTCAGCTGGAAACACCATATATTTT,CASSPGGPSAGNTIYF,16,TRBJ1-3,NA,few,TRBV7-3
TGCGCCAGCAGCTGGGAGGGACAGTACGCAGAATTT,CASSWEGQYAEF,12,TRBJ2-3,NA,many,TRBV5-1
TGCGCCAGCAGCTTGAACTCGGTGGAGCAGTACTTC,CASSLNSVEQYF,12,TRBJ2-7,NA,NA,TRBV5-1
TGTGCCAGCAGCCCAGGGGACAGGGGGAATCAAGAGACCCAGTACTTC,CASSPGDRGNQETQYF,16,TRBJ2-5,TRBD1,NA,TRBV4-2
TGTGCCAGCAGTTTAGAGTCCTCCGACCCAGGCCTAGTGGAGCAGTACTTC,CASSLESSDPGLVEQYF,17,TRBJ2-7,NA,many,TRBV12-3/TRBV12-4
TGCAGTGCTAGATTGGCTAGCGGGAGTCACGAGCAGTACTTC,CSARLASGSHEQYF,14,TRBJ2-7,TRBD2,NA,TRBV20-1
TGCAGCGCCAAGGGACAGGGGAACACTGAAGCTTTCTTT,CSAKGQGNTEAFF,13,TRBJ1-1,TRBD1,NA,TRBV29-1
TGTGCCAGCAGCAGTTCCATAAACATTCAGTACTTC,CASSSSINIQYF,12,TRBJ2-4,NA,few,TRBV21-1
TGCAGCGTTGAAGATTCGGCAGAACCTTACGATGAGCAGTTCTTC,CSVEDSAEPYDEQFF,15,TRBJ2-1,NA,NA,TRBV29-1
TGTGCCAGCTCACCCAGGGCCAGCGGATACTACAATGAGCAGTTCTTC,CASSPRASGYYNEQFF,16,TRBJ2-1,NA,many,TRBV18
TGTGCCACCAGTGCGCCCGAGAAAGCGGGAGAGCCCCATGAGCAGTTCTTC,CATSAPEKAGEPHEQFF,17,TRBJ2-1,TRBD2,NA,TRBV24-1
TGCGCCAGCAGTCGGAGGGACACCCTAGTGAGGTGGGAGACCCAGTACTTC,CASSRRDTLVRWETQYF,17,TRBJ2-5,NA,few,TRBV23-1
TGTGCCAGCAGTATAGCGGGAGACTGGAGAGAGACCCAGTACTTC,CASSIAGDWRETQYF,15,TRBJ2-5,TRBD2,NA,TRBV9
TGCAGTGCCGTCCTCCCCGCGGTGGTTACAGATACGCAGTATTTT,CSAVLPAVVTDTQYF,15,TRBJ2-3,NA,few,TRBV20-1
TGTGCCAGCAGTGGCAGACTAGCCCCCTACAATGAGCAGTTCTTC,CASSGRLAPYNEQFF,15,TRBJ2-1,TRBD2,NA,TRBV2
TGCAGTGCTAGAGATCTAAGCTACTATGGCTACACCTTC,CSARDLSYYGYTF,13,TRBJ1-2,NA,few,TRBV20-1
TGTGCCAGCAGCCCGGGACAGGCGGACACAGATACGCAGTATTTT,CASSPGQADTDTQYF,15,TRBJ2-3,TRBD1,many,TRBV7-2
TGTGCCAGCAGCCTTAGCGGGGGGGCGTCAGTGAATGAGCAGTTCTTC,CASSLSGGASVNEQFF,16,TRBJ2-1,TRBD2,many,TRBV3-1
TGTGCCAGCAGTTCAAAACCAAGCGGGGGATCTTACAATGAGCAGTTCTTC,CASSSKPSGGSYNEQFF,17,TRBJ2-1,TRBD2,many,TRBV27
TGTGCCAGCACGGCGGACAGGGTCCAAGAGACCCAGTACTTC,CASTADRVQETQYF,14,TRBJ2-5,TRBD1,NA,TRBV2
TGCAGCGTGACAACTAGGCAAGAGACCCAGTACTTC,CSVTTRQETQYF,12,TRBJ2-5,NA,few,TRBV29-1
TGTGCCAGCAGCTCCGATACTAGCGGGAACCGGCATGAGCAGTTCTTC,CASSSDTSGNRHEQFF,16,TRBJ2-1,TRBD2,many,TRBV7-9
TGTGCCAGCAGTTTAAGAGCCGGGACAGGGTACGACGGCACAGATACGCAGTATTTT,CASSLRAGTGYDGTDTQYF,19,TRBJ2-3,TRBD1,NA,TRBV28
TGTGCCAGCAGCGACCTACTACGGGACGTTGGACTCTACGAGCAGTACTTC,CASSDLLRDVGLYEQYF,17,TRBJ2-7,NA,NA,TRBV21-1
TGTGCCATCAGTGAGTTTGGGGATGGCACAGATACGCAGTATTTT,CAISEFGDGTDTQYF,15,TRBJ2-3,NA,many,TRBV10-3
TGCAGTGCTACGCGACTAGCGCGGGAGACCCAGTACTTC,CSATRLARETQYF,13,TRBJ2-5,TRBD2,few,TRBV20-1
TGTGCCAGCAGCCAAGGAAGGGGGACTTCCTACAATGAGCAGTTCTTC,CASSQGRGTSYNEQFF,16,TRBJ2-1,NA,many,TRBV3-1
TGTGCCAGCACCGGTTTGGACGGGCAGCCCCAGCATTTT,CASTGLDGQPQHF,13,TRBJ1-5,NA,few,TRBV6-1